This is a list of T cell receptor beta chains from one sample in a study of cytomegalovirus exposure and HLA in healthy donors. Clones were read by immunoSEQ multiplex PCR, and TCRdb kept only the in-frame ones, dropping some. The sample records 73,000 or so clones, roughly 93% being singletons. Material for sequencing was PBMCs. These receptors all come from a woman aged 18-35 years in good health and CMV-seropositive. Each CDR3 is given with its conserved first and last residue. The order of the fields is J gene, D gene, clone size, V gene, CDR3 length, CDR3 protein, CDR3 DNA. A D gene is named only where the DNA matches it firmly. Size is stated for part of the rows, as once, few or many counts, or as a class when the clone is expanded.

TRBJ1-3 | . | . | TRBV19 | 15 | CASSPQDRSGNTIYF | TGTGCCAGTAGTCCGCAGGACAGATCTGGAAACACCATATATTTT
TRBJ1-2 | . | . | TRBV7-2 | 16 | CASRFDRDTRPYGYTF | TGTGCCAGCAGATTTGATAGGGACACTCGACCCTATGGCTACACCTTC
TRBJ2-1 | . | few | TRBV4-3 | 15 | CASSLGHLPNNEQFF | TGCGCCAGCAGCCTTGGACACCTACCAAACAATGAGCAGTTCTTC
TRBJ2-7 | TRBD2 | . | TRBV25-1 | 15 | CASSERAGALYEQYF | TGTGCCAGCAGTGAACGAGCGGGAGCCCTTTACGAGCAGTACTTC
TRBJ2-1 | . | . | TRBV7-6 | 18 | CASSSRLGGGNSYNEQFF | TGTGCCAGCAGCTCCAGGTTGGGGGGAGGAAACTCCTACAATGAGCAGTTCTTC
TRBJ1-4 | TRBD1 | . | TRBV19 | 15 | CASSGWDRGPEKLFF | TGTGCCAGTAGTGGCTGGGACAGGGGTCCCGAAAAACTGTTTTTT
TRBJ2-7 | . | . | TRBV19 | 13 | CASSSPGAYEQYF | TGTGCCAGTAGTAGTCCGGGGGCCTACGAGCAGTACTTC
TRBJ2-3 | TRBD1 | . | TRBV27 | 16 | CASCGVDRGILDTQYF | TGTGCCAGCTGTGGTGTCGACAGGGGTATTTTAGATACGCAGTATTTT
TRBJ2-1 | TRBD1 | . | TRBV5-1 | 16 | CASSSNRGPPYNEQFF | TGCGCCAGCAGCTCAAACAGGGGGCCTCCGTACAATGAGCAGTTCTTC
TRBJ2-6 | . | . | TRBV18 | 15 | CASSPLETGANVLTF | TGTGCCAGCTCACCATTAGAGACTGGGGCCAACGTCCTGACTTTC
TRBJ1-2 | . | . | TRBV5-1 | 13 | CASSWGIGYGYTF | TGCGCCAGCAGTTGGGGCATCGGGTATGGCTACACCTTC
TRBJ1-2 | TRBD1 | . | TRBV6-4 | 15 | CASRVEDRGGNGYTF | TGTGCCAGCAGGGTCGAAGACAGGGGAGGAAATGGCTACACCTTC
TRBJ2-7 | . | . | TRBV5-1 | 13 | CASSLNSGMEQYF | TGCGCCAGCAGCTTGAATTCCGGGATGGAGCAGTACTTC
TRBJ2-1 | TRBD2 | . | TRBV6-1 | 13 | CASNGLGVREQFF | TGTGCCAGCAACGGACTAGGGGTTCGTGAGCAGTTCTTC
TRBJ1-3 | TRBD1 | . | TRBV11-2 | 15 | CASSENRGTGNTIYF | TGTGCCAGCAGCGAAAACAGGGGTACTGGAAACACCATATATTTT
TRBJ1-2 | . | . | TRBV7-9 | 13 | CASRPQGFYGYTF | TGTGCCAGCAGGCCCCAGGGGTTCTATGGCTACACCTTC
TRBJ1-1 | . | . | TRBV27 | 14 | CASSSGVMNTEAFF | TGTGCCAGCAGTTCAGGGGTTATGAACACTGAAGCTTTCTTT
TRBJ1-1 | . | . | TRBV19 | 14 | CASSAGAGNTEAFF | TGTGCCAGTAGCGCGGGGGCGGGGAACACTGAAGCTTTCTTT
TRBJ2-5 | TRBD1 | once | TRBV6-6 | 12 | CASSRQGETQYF | TGTGCCAGCAGCCGACAGGGGGAGACCCAGTACTTC
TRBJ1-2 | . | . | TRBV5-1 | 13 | CASSAKQGLGYTF | TGCGCCAGCAGCGCGAAGCAGGGCTTAGGCTACACCTTC
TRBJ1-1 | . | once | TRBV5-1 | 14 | CASSPVFPNTEAFF | TGCGCCAGCAGCCCCGTCTTTCCGAACACTGAAGCTTTCTTT
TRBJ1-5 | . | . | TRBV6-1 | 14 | CASSPSIGNQPQHF | TGTGCCAGCAGCCCGAGCATTGGCAATCAGCCCCAGCATTTT
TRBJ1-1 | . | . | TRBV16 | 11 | CASSQLSEAFF | TGTGCCAGCAGCCAATTGAGTGAAGCTTTCTTT
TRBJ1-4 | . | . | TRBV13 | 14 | CASSLSGSGEKLFF | TGTGCCAGCAGCTTATCGGGGTCGGGAGAAAAACTGTTTTTT
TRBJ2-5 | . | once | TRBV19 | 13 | CASSSSGQETQYF | TGTGCCAGTAGTAGTTCCGGTCAAGAGACCCAGTACTTC
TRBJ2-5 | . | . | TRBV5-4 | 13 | CASSLGQQETQYF | TGTGCCAGCAGCTTGGGACAGCAAGAGACCCAGTACTTC
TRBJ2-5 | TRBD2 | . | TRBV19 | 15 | CASSLQGGREETQYF | TGTGCCAGTAGTCTCCAGGGCGGGAGAGAAGAGACCCAGTACTTC